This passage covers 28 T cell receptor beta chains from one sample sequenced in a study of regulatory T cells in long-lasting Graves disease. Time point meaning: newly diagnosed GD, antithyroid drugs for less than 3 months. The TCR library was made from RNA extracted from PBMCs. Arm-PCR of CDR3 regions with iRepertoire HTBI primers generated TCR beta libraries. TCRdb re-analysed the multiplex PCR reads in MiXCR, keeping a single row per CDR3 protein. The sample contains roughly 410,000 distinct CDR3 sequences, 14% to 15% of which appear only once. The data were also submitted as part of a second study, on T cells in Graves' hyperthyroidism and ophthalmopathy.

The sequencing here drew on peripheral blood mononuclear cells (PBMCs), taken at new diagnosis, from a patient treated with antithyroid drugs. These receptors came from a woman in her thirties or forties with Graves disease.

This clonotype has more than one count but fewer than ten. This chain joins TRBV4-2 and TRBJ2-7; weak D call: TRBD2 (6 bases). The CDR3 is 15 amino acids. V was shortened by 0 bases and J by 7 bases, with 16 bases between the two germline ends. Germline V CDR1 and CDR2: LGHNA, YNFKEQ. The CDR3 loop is CASSQDGASVREQYF. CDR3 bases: TGTGCCAGCAGCCAAGACGGGGCTAGCGTTAGGGAGCAGTACTTC.

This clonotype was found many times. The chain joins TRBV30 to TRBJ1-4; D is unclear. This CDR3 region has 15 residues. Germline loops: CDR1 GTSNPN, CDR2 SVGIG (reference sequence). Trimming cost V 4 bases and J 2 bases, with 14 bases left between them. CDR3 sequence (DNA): TGTGCCTGGACTGAGGGATTGGGGACTAATGAAAAACTGTTTTTT. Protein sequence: CAWTEGLGTNEKLFF.

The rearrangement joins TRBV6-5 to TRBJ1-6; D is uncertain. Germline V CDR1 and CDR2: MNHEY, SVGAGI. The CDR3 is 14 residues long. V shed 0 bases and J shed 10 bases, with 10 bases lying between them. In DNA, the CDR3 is TGTGCCAGCAGTTACTCGCGGGATATCTCACCCCTCCACTTT. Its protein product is CASSYSRDISPLHF.

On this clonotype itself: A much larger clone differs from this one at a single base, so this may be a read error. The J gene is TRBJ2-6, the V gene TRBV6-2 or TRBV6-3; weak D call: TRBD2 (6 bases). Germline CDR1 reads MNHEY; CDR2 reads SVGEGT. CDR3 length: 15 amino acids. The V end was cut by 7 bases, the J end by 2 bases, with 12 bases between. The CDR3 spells CASTDGEAGANVLTF. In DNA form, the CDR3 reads TGTGCCAGCACCGATGGGGAGGCTGGGGCCAACGTCCTGACTTTC.

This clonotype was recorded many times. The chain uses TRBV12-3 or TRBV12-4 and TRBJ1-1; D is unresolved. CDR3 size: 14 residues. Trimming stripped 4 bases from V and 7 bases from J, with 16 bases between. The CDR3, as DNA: TGTGCCAGCAGTTCCGAGGCAACAGATCGTGAAGCTTTCTTT. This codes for CASSSEATDREAFF.

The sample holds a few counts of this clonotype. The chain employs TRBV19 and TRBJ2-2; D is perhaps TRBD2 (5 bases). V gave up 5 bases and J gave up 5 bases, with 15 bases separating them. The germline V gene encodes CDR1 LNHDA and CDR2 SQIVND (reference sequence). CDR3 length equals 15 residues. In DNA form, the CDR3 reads TGTGCCAGTAGTCGCCAAGGAGGAGGTACCGGGGAGCTGTTTTTT. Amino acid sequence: CASSRQGGGTGELFF.

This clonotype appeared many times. The CDR3 spells CASSGEVGSTDTQYF. CDR3 nucleotide sequence: TGTGCCAGCAGCGGAGAGGTGGGAAGCACAGATACGCAGTATTTT. This chain links TRBV7-6 with TRBJ2-3; no firm D call. In germline, CDR1 is SGHVS, CDR2 FNYEAQ. This CDR3 is 15 amino acids long. The V and J ends lost 5 bases and 0 bases respectively, with 12 bases between them. Looking up the rest from reference TRBV7-6 and TRBJ2-3 gives the full variable domain: GAGVSQSPRYKVTKRGQDVALRCDPISGHVSLYWYRQALGQGPEFLTYFNYEAQQDKSGLPNDRFSAERPEGSISTLTIQRTEQRDSAMYRCASSGEVGSTDTQYFGPGTRLTVL.

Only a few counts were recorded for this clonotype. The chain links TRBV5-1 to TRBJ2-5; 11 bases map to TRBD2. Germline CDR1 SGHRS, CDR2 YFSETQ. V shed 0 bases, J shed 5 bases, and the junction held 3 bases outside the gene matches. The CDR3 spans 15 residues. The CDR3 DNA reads TGCGCCAGCAGCTTGGGGACTAGCGGGCATGAGACCCAGTACTTC. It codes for CASSLGTSGHETQYF.

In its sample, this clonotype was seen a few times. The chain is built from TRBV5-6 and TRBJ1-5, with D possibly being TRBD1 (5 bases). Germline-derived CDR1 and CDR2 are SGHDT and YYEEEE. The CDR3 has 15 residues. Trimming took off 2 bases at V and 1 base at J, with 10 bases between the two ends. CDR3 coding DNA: TGTGCCAGCAGCTTTAGGCAGGGAAGCAATCAGCCCCAGCATTTT. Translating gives CASSFRQGSNQPQHF.

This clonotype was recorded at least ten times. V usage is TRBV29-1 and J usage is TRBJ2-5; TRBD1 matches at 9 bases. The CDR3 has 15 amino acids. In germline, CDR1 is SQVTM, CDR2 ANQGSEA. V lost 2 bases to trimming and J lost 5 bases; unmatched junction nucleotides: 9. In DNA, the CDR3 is TGCAGCGTTGAAATGGGGACAGGGAACCTCGAGACCCAGTACTTC. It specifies CSVEMGTGNLETQYF. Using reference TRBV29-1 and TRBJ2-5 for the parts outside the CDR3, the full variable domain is SAVISQKPSRDICQRGTSLTIQCQVDSQVTMMFWYRQQPGQSLTLIATANQGSEATYESGFVIDKFPISRPNLTFSTLTVSNMSPEDSSIYLCSVEMGTGNLETQYFGPGTRLLVL.

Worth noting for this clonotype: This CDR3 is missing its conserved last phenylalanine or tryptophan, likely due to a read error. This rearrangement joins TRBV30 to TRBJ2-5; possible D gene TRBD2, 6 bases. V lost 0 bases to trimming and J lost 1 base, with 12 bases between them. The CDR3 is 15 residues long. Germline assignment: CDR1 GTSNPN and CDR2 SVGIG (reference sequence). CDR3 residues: CAWSVLGGIQETQYL. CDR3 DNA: TGTGCCTGGAGTGTACTGGGGGGTATCCAAGAGACCCAGTACCTC.

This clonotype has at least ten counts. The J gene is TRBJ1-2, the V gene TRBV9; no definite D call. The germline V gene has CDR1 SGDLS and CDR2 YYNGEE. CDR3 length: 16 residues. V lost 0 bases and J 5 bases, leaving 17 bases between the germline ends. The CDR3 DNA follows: TGTGCCAGCAGCGTAGGTCTTGGGCCCAGTGTTTATGGCTACACCTTC. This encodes CASSVGLGPSVYGYTF.

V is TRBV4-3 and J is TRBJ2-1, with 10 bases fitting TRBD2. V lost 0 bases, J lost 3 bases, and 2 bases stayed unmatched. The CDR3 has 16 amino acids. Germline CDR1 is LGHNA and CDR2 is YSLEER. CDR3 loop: CASSQDGTSDYNEQFF. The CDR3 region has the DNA TGCGCCAGCAGCCAAGATGGGACTAGCGACTACAATGAGCAGTTCTTC.

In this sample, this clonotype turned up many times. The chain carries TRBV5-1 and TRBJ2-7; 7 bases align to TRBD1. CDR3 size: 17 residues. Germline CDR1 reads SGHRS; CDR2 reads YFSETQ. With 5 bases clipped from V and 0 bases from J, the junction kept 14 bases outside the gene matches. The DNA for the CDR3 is TGCGCCAGCAGAGAAGGGGGCACCAGCCCTAGCTCCTACGAGCAGTACTTC. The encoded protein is CASREGGTSPSSYEQYF.

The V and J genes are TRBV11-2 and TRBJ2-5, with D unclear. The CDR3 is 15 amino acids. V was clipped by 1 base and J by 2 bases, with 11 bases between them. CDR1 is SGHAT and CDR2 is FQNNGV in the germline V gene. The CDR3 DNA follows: TGTGCCAGCAGCTTAGGTCCAGGACCTCAAGAGACCCAGTACTTC. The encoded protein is CASSLGPGPQETQYF.

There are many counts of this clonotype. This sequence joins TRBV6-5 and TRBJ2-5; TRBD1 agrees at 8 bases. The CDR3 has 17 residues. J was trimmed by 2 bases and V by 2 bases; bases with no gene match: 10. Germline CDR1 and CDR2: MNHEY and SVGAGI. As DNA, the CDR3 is TGTGCCAGCAGTTACGGGCGGACAGGGTATGTGCAAGAGACCCAGTACTTC. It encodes CASSYGRTGYVQETQYF.

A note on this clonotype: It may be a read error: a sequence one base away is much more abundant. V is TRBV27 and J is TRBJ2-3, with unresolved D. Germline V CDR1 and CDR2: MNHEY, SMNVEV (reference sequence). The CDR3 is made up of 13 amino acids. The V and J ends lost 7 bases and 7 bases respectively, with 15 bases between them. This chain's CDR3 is CASTALVTNTQYF. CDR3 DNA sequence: TGTGCCAGCACCGCTTTAGTGACAAATACGCAGTATTTT.

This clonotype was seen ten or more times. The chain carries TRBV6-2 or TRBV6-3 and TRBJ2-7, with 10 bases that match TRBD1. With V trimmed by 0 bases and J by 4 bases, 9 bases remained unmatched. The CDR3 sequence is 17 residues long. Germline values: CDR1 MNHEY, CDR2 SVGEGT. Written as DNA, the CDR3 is TGTGCCAGCAGTTACTCAGCCGACAGGGGGCAATGGTACGAGCAGTACTTC. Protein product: CASSYSADRGQWYEQYF.

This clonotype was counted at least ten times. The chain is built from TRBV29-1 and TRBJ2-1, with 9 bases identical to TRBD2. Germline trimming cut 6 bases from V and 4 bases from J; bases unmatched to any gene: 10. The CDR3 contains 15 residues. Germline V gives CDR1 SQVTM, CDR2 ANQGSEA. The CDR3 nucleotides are TGCAGCGTATTTTCCGGGACTAGCCGTTACAATGAGCAGTTCTTC. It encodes CSVFSGTSRYNEQFF.

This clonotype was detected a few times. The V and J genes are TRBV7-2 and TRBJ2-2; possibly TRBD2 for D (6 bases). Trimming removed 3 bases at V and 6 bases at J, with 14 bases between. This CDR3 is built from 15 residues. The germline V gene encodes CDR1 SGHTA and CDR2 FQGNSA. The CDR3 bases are TGTGCCAGCAGCTTGTCACTAGCAGTGGCCGGGGAGCTGTTTTTT. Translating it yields CASSLSLAVAGELFF.

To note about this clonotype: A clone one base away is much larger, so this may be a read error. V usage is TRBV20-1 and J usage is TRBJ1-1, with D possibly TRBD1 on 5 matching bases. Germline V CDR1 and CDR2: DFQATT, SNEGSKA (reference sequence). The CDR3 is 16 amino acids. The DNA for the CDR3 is TGCAGTGCTAGTCCCGGGGTGAAGAGGGACGACACTGGAGCTTTCTTT. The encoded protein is CSASPGVKRDDTGAFF.

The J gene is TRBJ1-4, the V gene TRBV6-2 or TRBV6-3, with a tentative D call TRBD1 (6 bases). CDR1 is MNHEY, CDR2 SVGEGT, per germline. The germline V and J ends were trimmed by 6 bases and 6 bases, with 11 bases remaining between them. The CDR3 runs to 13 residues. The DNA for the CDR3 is TGTGCCAGCAGGGACAGAAGGGATGAAAAACTGTTTTTT. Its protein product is CASRDRRDEKLFF.

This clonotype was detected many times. This chain's CDR3 is CASGLSYYEQYF. The DNA of the CDR3 is TGTGCTAGTGGTTTATCTTACTACGAGCAGTACTTC. The J gene is TRBJ2-7, the V gene TRBV12-5, with D unresolved. Deletions cut 3 bases from V and 3 bases from J, with 6 bases between. Germline assignment: CDR1 LGHNT and CDR2 FRNRAP. This CDR3 comprises 12 residues. The complete variable domain, with remaining parts taken from reference TRBV12-5 and TRBJ2-7, reads DARVTQTPRHKVTEMGQEVTMRCQPILGHNTVFWYRQTMMQGLELLAYFRNRAPLDDSGMPKDRFSAEMPDATLATLKIQPSEPRDSAVYFCASGLSYYEQYFGPGTRLTVT.

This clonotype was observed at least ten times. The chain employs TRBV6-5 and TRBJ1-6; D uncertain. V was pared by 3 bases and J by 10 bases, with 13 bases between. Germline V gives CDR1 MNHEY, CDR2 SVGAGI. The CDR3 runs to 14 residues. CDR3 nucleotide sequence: TGTGCCAGCAGTTATGGAGACTTTGGATCACCCCTCCACTTT. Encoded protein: CASSYGDFGSPLHF.

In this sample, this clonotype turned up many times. In DNA, the CDR3 is TGCGCCAGCAGCTTGACAGTAGAGACCTACGAGCAGTACTTC. Residues: CASSLTVETYEQYF. This chain links TRBV5-1 with TRBJ2-7; D unclear. The CDR3 length is 14 residues. Trimming removed 1 base from V and 2 bases from J, with 10 bases in between. Germline CDR1 SGHRS, CDR2 YFSETQ.

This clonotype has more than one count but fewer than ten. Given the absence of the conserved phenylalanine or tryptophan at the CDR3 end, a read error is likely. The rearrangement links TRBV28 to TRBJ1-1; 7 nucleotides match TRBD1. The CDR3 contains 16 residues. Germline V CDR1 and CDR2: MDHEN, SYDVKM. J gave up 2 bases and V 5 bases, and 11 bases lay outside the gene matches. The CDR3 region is CASSPYRGDTNTEAFL. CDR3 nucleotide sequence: TGTGCCAGCAGTCCGTACAGGGGCGACACCAACACTGAAGCTTTCCTT.

The CDR3 coding sequence is TGTGCCAGCAGTTACGGGAGTAGCAATCAGCCCCAGCATTTT. Translation: CASSYGSSNQPQHF. The chain has TRBV6-2 or TRBV6-3 and TRBJ1-5; unclear D gene. This CDR3 comprises 14 residues. Germline V gives CDR1 MNHEY, CDR2 SVGEGT. Trimming took off 2 bases at V and 0 bases at J, with 5 bases between the two ends.

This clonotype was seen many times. The chain's CDR3 is CASSLRQGAGQPQHF. CDR3 bases: TGTGCCAGCAGTTTACGCCAGGGGGCAGGTCAGCCCCAGCATTTT. The chain carries TRBV27 and TRBJ1-5; 8 bases match TRBD1. Germline trimming cut 2 bases from V and 6 bases from J; bases unmatched to any gene: 6. CDR1 and CDR2 (germline): MNHEY, SMNVEV (reference sequence). This CDR3 has 15 amino acids.